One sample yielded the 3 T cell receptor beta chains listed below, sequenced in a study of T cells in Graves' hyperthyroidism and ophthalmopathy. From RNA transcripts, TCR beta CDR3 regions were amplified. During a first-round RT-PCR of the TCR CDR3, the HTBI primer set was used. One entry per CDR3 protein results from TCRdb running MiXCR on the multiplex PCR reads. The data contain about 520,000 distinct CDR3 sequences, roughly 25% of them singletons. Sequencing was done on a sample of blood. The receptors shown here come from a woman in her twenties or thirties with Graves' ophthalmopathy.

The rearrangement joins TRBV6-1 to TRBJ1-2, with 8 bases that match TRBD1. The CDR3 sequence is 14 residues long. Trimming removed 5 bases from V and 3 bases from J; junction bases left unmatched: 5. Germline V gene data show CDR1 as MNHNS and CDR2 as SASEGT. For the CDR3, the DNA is TGTGCCAGCAGTAAGGGACAGGCCCACTATGGCTACACCTTC. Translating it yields CASSKGQAHYGYTF.

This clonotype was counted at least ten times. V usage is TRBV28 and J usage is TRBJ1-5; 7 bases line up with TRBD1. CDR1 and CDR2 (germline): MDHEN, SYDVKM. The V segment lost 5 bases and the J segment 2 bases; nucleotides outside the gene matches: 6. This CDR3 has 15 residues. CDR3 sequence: CASSRDRLGNQPQHF. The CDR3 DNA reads TGTGCCAGCAGTCGGGACAGACTTGGCAATCAGCCCCAGCATTTT.

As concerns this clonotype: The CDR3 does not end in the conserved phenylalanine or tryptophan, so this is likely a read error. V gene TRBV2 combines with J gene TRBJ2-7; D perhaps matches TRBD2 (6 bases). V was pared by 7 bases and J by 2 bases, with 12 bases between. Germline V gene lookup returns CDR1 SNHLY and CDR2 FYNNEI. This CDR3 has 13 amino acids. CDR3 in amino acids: CASIASDTYEQYL. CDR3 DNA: TGTGCCAGCATTGCTAGCGATACCTACGAGCAGTACCTC.